Reported below is one T cell receptor (beta chain). This sample was taken from a study of T cell changes during pregnancy in multiple sclerosis. Here immunoSEQ multiplex PCR was the method, and the copy in TCRdb shows in-frame clones only, minus some. The sample carries some 77,000 clones, approximately 94% recorded once. The sample consisted of peripheral blood, taken after pregnancy. The clonotype was recovered from a female donor in good health, enrolled as a control in a pregnancy study.

The CDR3 sequence: CASSYWQGAYEQYF. CDR3 nucleotide sequence: TGTGCCAGCAGTTACTGGCAGGGGGCCTACGAGCAGTACTTC. The genes are TRBV6-5 and TRBJ2-7, with 7 bases identical to TRBD1. Germline CDR1 MNHEY, CDR2 SVGAGI. V lost 1 base and J lost 2; bases outside the gene matches: 2. The CDR3 is 14 amino acids.